A selection of T cell receptor beta chains follows, all from one sample in a study of blood T cell repertoires in COVID-19. Clones were read by immunoSEQ multiplex PCR, and TCRdb kept only the in-frame ones, dropping some. This repertoire shows about 200,000 clones, 70% to 85% found once; its top ten account for 6.9%. The sample was peripheral blood. These receptors all come from a human donor with acute or convalescent COVID-19. The donor label of this sample is uncertain. Each CDR3 is given with its conserved first and last residue. Each record gives: V gene, D gene, clone size, J gene, CDR3 protein, CDR3 DNA. A D gene is named only where the DNA matches it firmly. Size is stated for part of the rows, as once, few or many counts, or as a class when the clone is expanded.

TRBV19	-	-	TRBJ1-4	CASRQFSNEKLFF	TGTGCCAGTCGACAGTTTTCTAATGAAAAACTGTTTTTT
TRBV28	-	-	TRBJ1-2	CASSSQGPNNYGYTF	TGTGCCAGCAGTTCGCAGGGCCCCAACAACTATGGCTACACCTTC
TRBV18	-	-	TRBJ2-3	CASSLAGTDTQYF	TGTGCCAGCTCACTAGCCGGCACAGATACGCAGTATTTT
TRBV9	-	-	TRBJ2-3	CASSVFGGKADTQYF	TGTGCCAGCAGCGTATTTGGGGGGAAGGCAGATACGCAGTATTTT
TRBV5-1	TRBD2	-	TRBJ2-1	CASSSLAAEQFF	TGCGCCAGCAGCTCCCTAGCGGCAGAGCAGTTCTTC
TRBV28	-	-	TRBJ2-1	CASSRTGSFDNEQFF	TGTGCCAGCAGCCGAACAGGGAGTTTCGACAATGAGCAGTTCTTC
TRBV27	-	once	TRBJ2-7	CASSFSNSYEQYF	TGTGCCAGCAGTTTTTCCAACTCCTACGAGCAGTACTTC
TRBV30	TRBD1	-	TRBJ2-5	CAWSEATGIYETQYF	TGTGCCTGGAGTGAAGCGACAGGGATTTACGAGACCCAGTACTTC
TRBV9	TRBD1	-	TRBJ2-5	CASSVGNRGQETQYF	TGTGCCAGCAGCGTAGGTAACAGGGGACAAGAGACCCAGTACTTC
TRBV9	TRBD2	-	TRBJ2-7	CASSVVGREDEQYF	TGTGCCAGCAGCGTAGTGGGGAGGGAAGACGAGCAGTACTTC
TRBV12-3/TRBV12-4	-	-	TRBJ2-3	CASSFQDTQYF	TGTGCCAGCAGTTTTCAAGATACGCAGTATTTT
TRBV28	-	-	TRBJ1-2	CASRTADYGYTF	TGTGCCAGCAGAACAGCCGATTATGGCTACACCTTC
TRBV19	TRBD1	-	TRBJ2-7	CASSTGTGGYEQYF	TGTGCCAGTAGTACCGGGACAGGGGGCTACGAGCAGTACTTC
TRBV19	-	-	TRBJ2-2	CASSAWGHTGELFF	TGTGCCAGTAGTGCTTGGGGCCACACCGGGGAGCTGTTTTTT
TRBV15	-	-	TRBJ2-1	CATSREAGVRGEQFF	TGTGCCACCAGCAGAGAGGCAGGCGTTCGGGGTGAGCAGTTCTTC
TRBV20-1	-	-	TRBJ1-2	CSARLEYGYTF	TGCAGTGCTAGACTTGAGTATGGCTACACCTTC
TRBV6-5	-	-	TRBJ1-1	CASSRQQVLNTEAFF	TGTGCCAGCAGCCGACAACAGGTTTTGAACACTGAAGCTTTCTTT
TRBV3-1/TRBV3-2	TRBD2	-	TRBJ2-1	CASSTRTSGSYNEQFF	TGTGCCAGCAGCACCCGGACTAGCGGTTCCTACAATGAGCAGTTCTTC
TRBV6-1	TRBD1	-	TRBJ2-7	CASSEGRQGAGEQYF	TGTGCCAGCAGTGAAGGTAGACAGGGGGCAGGCGAGCAGTACTTC
TRBV28	-	-	TRBJ2-1	CASSLGLATFF	TGTGCCAGCAGTTTAGGGCTAGCTACATTCTTC
TRBV7-2	-	once	TRBJ2-3	CASSSPTDTQYF	TGTGCCAGCAGCTCTCCCACAGATACGCAGTATTTT
TRBV6-6	-	-	TRBJ2-7	CASSYNDWSYEQYF	TGTGCCAGCAGTTATAATGACTGGTCCTACGAGCAGTACTTC
TRBV5-6	-	once	TRBJ1-2	CASSFRERPAYGYTF	TGTGCCAGCAGCTTCCGGGAGCGGCCGGCCTATGGCTACACCTTC
TRBV7-9	TRBD2	-	TRBJ2-1	CASSSGTRANEQFF	TGTGCCAGCAGCTCCGGGACTAGGGCCAATGAGCAGTTCTTC
TRBV2	TRBD1	-	TRBJ2-2	CASIWGTGRTGELFF	TGTGCCAGCATTTGGGGGACAGGGCGGACCGGGGAGCTGTTTTTT
TRBV29-1	-	-	TRBJ1-2	CSARGTVHGGYTF	TGCAGCGCCCGAGGCACGGTTCATGGTGGCTACACCTTC
TRBV24-1	TRBD1	-	TRBJ2-7	CATSATGGYEQYF	TGTGCCACCAGCGCGACAGGGGGCTACGAGCAGTACTTC
TRBV5-4	TRBD2	-	TRBJ2-1	CASSPPGLPSYNEQFF	TGTGCCAGCAGCCCTCCGGGACTACCCTCCTACAATGAGCAGTTCTTC
TRBV3-1/TRBV3-2	-	-	TRBJ2-5	CASSQGRGAIQETQYF	TGTGCCAGCAGCCAAGGACGGGGGGCGATTCAAGAGACCCAGTACTTC
TRBV18	TRBD1	once	TRBJ1-1	CASSQGQGNTEAFF	TGTGCCAGCTCGCAAGGACAGGGGAACACTGAAGCTTTCTTT
TRBV30	TRBD1	-	TRBJ1-6	CAWSPLPGQRISPLHF	TGTGCCTGGAGTCCTCTCCCGGGACAGAGAATTTCACCCCTCCACTTT
TRBV7-8	-	-	TRBJ2-3	CASSLVGGRADTQYF	TGTGCCAGCAGCTTAGTCGGGGGGCGCGCAGATACGCAGTATTTT
TRBV10-1	TRBD1	-	TRBJ2-1	CASSPSDRAAYNEQFF	TGCGCCAGCAGTCCTTCGGACAGGGCTGCCTACAATGAGCAGTTCTTC
TRBV5-4	-	-	TRBJ2-5	CASSQEGETQYF	TGTGCCAGCAGCCAGGAGGGGGAGACCCAGTACTTC
TRBV9	-	few	TRBJ1-2	CASSVEDIPLYGYTF	TGTGCCAGCAGCGTAGAGGACATCCCCCTCTATGGCTACACCTTC
TRBV5-6	TRBD1	-	TRBJ1-4	CASSFKGQGDEKLFF	TGTGCCAGCAGCTTCAAAGGACAGGGTGATGAAAAACTGTTTTTT
TRBV5-1	-	-	TRBJ2-5	CASSFGTVQETQYF	TGCGCCAGCAGCTTCGGAACAGTCCAAGAGACCCAGTACTTC
TRBV5-1	-	-	TRBJ2-7	CASSFIDGGAEQYF	TGCGCCAGCAGCTTCATTGACGGTGGGGCCGAGCAGTACTTC
TRBV11-2	-	-	TRBJ2-1	CASAAFNEQFF	TGTGCCAGCGCCGCGTTCAATGAGCAGTTCTTC
TRBV28	-	-	TRBJ2-7	CASSPPDRVYEQYF	TGTGCCAGCAGTCCACCAGACAGAGTTTACGAGCAGTACTTC
TRBV27	TRBD1	-	TRBJ2-1	CASRPGQGYNEQFF	TGTGCCAGCAGACCGGGACAGGGTTACAATGAGCAGTTCTTC
TRBV27	-	-	TRBJ1-1	CASSLSGRGKAFF	TGTGCCAGCAGTTTATCCGGGAGAGGGAAAGCTTTCTTT